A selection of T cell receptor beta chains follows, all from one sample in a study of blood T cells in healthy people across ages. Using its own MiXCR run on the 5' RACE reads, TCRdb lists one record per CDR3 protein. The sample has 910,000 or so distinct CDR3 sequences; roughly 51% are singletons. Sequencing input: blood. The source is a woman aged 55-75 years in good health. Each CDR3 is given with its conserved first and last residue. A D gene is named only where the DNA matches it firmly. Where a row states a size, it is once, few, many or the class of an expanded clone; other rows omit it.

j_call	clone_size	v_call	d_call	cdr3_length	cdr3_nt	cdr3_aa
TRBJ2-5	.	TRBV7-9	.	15	TGTGCCAGCAGCTTTTCACTAGATCGCCAAGAGACCCAGTACTTC	CASSFSLDRQETQYF
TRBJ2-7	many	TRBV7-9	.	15	TGTGCCAGCAGCGGGAGTCGGCCTTCAGGCGCCGAGCAGTACTTC	CASSGSRPSGAEQYF
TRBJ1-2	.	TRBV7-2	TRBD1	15	TGTGCCAGCAGCTTCCTGGGACAGGCCCACTATGGCTACACCTTC	CASSFLGQAHYGYTF
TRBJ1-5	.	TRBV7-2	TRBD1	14	TGTGCCAGCAGTCTATGGACAGGCAGTCAGCCCCAGCATTTT	CASSLWTGSQPQHF
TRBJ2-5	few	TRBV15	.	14	TGTGCCACCAGCAGAGAGGGGATACAGGAGACCCAGTACTTC	CATSREGIQETQYF
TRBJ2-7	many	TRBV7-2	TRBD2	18	TGTGCCAGCAGCTTAGCTCTAGCGGGAGGCCTTAGGTCCTACGAGCAGTACTTC	CASSLALAGGLRSYEQYF
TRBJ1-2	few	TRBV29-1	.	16	TGCAGCGTTGGCGGTACCAGGGGTACGGATAGCTATGGCTACACCTTC	CSVGGTRGTDSYGYTF
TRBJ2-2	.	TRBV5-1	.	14	TGCGCCAGCGACTGGGACGGGCGGACCGGGGAGCTGTTTTTT	CASDWDGRTGELFF
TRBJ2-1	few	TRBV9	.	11	TGTGCCAGCAGCGGGCGACGTGAGCAGTTCTTC	CASSGRREQFF
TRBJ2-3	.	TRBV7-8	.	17	TGTGCCAGCAGCCCCTGGGGCAGCCCTTCCGCAGGAGATACGCAGTATTTT	CASSPWGSPSAGDTQYF
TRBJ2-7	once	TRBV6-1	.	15	TGTGCCAGCAGTGAAAGGTTTATGGGGGCCTACGAGCAGTACTTC	CASSERFMGAYEQYF
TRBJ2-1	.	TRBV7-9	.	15	TGTGCCAGCAGCTTAGGGGTGGGGGCCTACAATGAGCAGTTCTTC	CASSLGVGAYNEQFF
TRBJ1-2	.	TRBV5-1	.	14	TGCGCCAGCAGCTTCGAGACCCCTAACTATGGCTACACCTTC	CASSFETPNYGYTF
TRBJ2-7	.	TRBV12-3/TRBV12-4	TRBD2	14	TGTGCCAGCAGGCCGGGACTAGAGGCCTACGAGCAGTACTTC	CASRPGLEAYEQYF
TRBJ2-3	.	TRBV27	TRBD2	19	TGTGCCGGCAGTCCTGCTGGACTAGCGGGAGAGATTTGGACAGATACGCAGTATTTT	CAGSPAGLAGEIWTDTQYF
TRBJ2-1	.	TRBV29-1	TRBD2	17	TGCAGCGTTGAGAAGGGACTAGCGGGAGGTATCTACAATGAGCAGTTCTTC	CSVEKGLAGGIYNEQFF
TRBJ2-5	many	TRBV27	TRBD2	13	TGTGCCAGCAGCTCCGGCGGGGGGGAGACCCAGTACTTC	CASSSGGGETQYF
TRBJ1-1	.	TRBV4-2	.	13	TGTGCCAGCAGCCACCCTCTAAACACTGAAGCTTTCTTT	CASSHPLNTEAFF
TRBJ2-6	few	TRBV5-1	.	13	TGCGCCAGCAGCTTGGAGGGGGCCAACGTCCTGACTTTC	CASSLEGANVLTF
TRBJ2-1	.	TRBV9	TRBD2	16	TGTGCCAGCAGCGTGCCTCTAGCGGGAGACTACAATGAGCAGTTCTTC	CASSVPLAGDYNEQFF
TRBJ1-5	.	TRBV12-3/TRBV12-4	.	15	TGTGCCGGCAGTTTAGGGGGGCGCGTAGGTCAGCCCCAGCATTTT	CAGSLGGRVGQPQHF
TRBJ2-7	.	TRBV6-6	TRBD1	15	TGTGCCAGCAGTTACGGTGGGACAGGGAGAGACGAGCAGTACTTC	CASSYGGTGRDEQYF
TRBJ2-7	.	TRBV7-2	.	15	TGTGCCAGCAGCTTAGCGGCGGGAAGCTCCTACGAGCAGTACTTC	CASSLAAGSSYEQYF
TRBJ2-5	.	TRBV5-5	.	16	TGTGCCAGCAGCTTGGCCCCCCAGGGTCCCCAAGAGACCCAGTACTTC	CASSLAPQGPQETQYF
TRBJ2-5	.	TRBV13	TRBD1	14	TGTGCCAGCAGCTGGACAGGGGGTTTGGAGACCCAGTACTTC	CASSWTGGLETQYF